The clone carrying this TCR beta chain was seen only once. The data were obtained in a study of blood T cell repertoires in COVID-19. Across the study: Nucleic acid was either cDNA or gDNA, and it came from T cells, B-cell-depleted T cells, or PBMCs.

Patients in Seattle were enrolled during active infection, then followed longitudinally. Data came from immunoSEQ multiplex PCR; TCRdb stores just in-frame clones and leaves some out. The data hold a few hundred thousand clones, with about 88% observed a single time. This receptor was taken from a young woman with COVID-19, enrolled during active disease. Sequencing was done on a sample of peripheral blood.

CDR3 protein: CASSQGLAGAETQYF. The CDR3 region has the DNA TGTGCCAGCAGCCAAGGCCTAGCGGGAGCAGAGACCCAGTACTTC. The gene calls are TRBV14 and TRBJ2-5; 10 positions agree with TRBD2. Germline V lookup: CDR1 SGHDN, CDR2 FVKESK. The CDR3 is 15 residues long. The ends lost 1 base at V and 4 bases at J; junction bases unmatched: 3.